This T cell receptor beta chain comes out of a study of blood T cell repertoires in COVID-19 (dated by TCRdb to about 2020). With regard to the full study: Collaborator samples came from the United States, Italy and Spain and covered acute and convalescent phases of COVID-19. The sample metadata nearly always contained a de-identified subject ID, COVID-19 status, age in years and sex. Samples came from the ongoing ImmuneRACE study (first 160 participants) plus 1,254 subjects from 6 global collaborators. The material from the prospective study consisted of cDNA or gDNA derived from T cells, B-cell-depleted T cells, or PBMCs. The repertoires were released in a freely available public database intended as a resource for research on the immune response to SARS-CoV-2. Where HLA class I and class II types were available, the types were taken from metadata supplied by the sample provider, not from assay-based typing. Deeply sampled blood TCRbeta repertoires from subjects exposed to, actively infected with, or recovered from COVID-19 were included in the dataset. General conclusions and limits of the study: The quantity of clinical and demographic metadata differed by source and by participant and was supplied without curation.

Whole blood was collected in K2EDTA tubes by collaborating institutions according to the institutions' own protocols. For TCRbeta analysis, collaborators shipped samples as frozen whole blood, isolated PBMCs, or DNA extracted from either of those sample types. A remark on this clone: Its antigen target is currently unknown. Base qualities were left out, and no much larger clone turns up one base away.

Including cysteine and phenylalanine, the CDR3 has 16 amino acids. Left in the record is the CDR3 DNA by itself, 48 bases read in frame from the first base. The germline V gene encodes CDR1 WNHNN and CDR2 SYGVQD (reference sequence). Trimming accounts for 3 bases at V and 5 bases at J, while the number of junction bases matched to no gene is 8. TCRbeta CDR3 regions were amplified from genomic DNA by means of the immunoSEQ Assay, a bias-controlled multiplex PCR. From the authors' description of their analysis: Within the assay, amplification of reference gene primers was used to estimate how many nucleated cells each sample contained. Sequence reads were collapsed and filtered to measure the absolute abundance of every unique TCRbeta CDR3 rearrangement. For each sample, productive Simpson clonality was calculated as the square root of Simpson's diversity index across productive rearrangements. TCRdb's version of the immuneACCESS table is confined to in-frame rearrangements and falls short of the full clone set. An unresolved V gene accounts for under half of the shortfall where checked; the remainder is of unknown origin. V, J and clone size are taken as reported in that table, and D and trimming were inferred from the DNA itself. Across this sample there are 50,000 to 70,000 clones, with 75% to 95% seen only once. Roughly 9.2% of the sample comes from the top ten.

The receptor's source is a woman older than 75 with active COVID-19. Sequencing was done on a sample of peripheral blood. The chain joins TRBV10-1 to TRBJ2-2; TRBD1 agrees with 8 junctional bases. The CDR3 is CASSDPGTGPTGELFF. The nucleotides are TGCGCCAGCAGTGACCCCGGGACAGGTCCAACCGGGGAGCTGTTTTTT.